The sequence of this T cell receptor (beta chain) was determined in a study of blood T cells in healthy people across ages (dated by TCRdb to the mid-2010s). For context, the study as a whole: Template switching captured roughly one uniquely barcoded TCR beta cDNA molecule per two T cells in model experiments. The donors were divided into four age groups: young (average around 16 years), middle-aged (roughly 40), aged (roughly 66) and long-lived (82). To avoid experimental bias, donors of different ages were randomly spread across the sequencing lanes. Using the same blood draw, the study looked at two additional independent replicas of 1 million unique cDNA reads for two donors, one aged 18 to 30 and the other aged 80 or older. Age-related changes in TCR beta repertoire diversity were measured in the study by deep sequencing normalized with unique cDNA molecular identifiers.

CDR1 SGHNT and CDR2 YYREEE were looked up in the germline V gene (reference sequence). The junction carries 13 bases between V and J, which are trimmed by 0 bases and 4 bases respectively. The CDR3 goes from the cysteine to the phenylalanine over 16 residues. Of the read, only the CDR3 DNA is kept; its 48 bases are in frame from base 1. Donors were a few dozen systemically healthy Caucasian individuals from Russia aged roughly 6 to 100 years. Each donor gave approximately 9.3 milliliters of peripheral blood, collected into EDTA-treated Vacutainer tubes. Ficoll-Paque density-gradient centrifugation was used to isolate PBMCs, with at least 7 million per sample. Trizol reagent was used to extract total RNA from PBMCs, with at least 5.5 micrograms per sample. The percentages of naive CD45RAhigh/CD27high T cells were determined by flow cytometry on a PBMC aliquot from every donor. General study outcomes and caveats: Compared with the aged group, the long-lived group had more naive CD4+ T cells, fewer expanded clones and increased TCR diversity, a pattern suggesting age selection. Observed TCR beta diversity per million T cells fell roughly linearly with age, and a significant reduction was already apparent by age around 44. Because donor CMV infection status was unknown, age-related changes in expanded clonotypes were potentially confounded. Because profiling used bulk unsorted PBMCs, naive and antigen-experienced compartments could not be compared conclusively. Estimates of total diversity based on one million sequenced T cells were considered lower bounds and underestimates. Observed TCR beta diversity correlated strongly with the percentage of naive T cells measured by flow cytometry.

About this clonotype itself: No cognate antigen has been identified for it. Within one base of it there is no much larger clone, and no base qualities were kept.

The library was built by means of 5' RACE. TCRdb names Illumina HiSeq 2500 as the instrument used. A second PCR of 7 to 11 cycles was performed with a sample-barcoded 5' primer and a J-beta primer mix. A template-switch 5' adaptor carrying 12 random nucleotides introduced a unique molecular identifier onto each TCR beta cDNA molecule. Each sample yielded at least 2.5 million CDR3-containing paired-end reads. First-strand cDNA synthesis was performed from all RNA using the Mint cDNA synthesis kit, with priming by a TRBC-specific oligonucleotide. Following uracil-DNA glycosylase treatment, a first 18-cycle PCR with universal primers M1SS and BC2_uni_R was performed on all cDNA. The study's own analysis went as follows. Normalization of each sample was performed by random selection of 1 million high-quality reads, each carrying a distinct molecular identifier. Instead of being binned into consensus sequences, reads that shared molecular identifiers were thrown out. MiTCR, run with a Q25 quality threshold and the strictest error-elimination algorithm, handled CDR3 identification, clonotype clustering and error correction. A nonparametric unseen species model with Euler transformation was used to estimate lower-bound total TCR beta diversity. Using fastp trimming at Q25 and MiXCR clonotype assembly, TCRdb reanalyzed the public sequencing data and kept in-frame beta chains. A single entry per CDR3 protein holds the most common genes and DNA from its merged rows. TCRdb, not the authors, supplied the V and J calls. The table for this sample lists about 640,000 distinct CDR3 sequences; 58% of them were counted only once. Jointly, the top ten make up over 30% of the sample.

Sequences were obtained from blood. Recombination joined TRBV5-4 with TRBJ2-2; the D region possibly corresponds to TRBD2 (6 bases align). The origin of this receptor is a man between 60 and 70 years old in good health. At the DNA level, the sequence is TGTGCCAGCAGCTTGGTTAAGGGAGCGGGCACCGGGGAGCTGTTTTTT. It specifies CASSLVKGAGTGELFF.